This T cell receptor beta chain was recovered during a study of beta chain features in type 1 diabetes. Points from the study as a whole: Sequencing the cDNA could make cells with high TCR expression show up more than they should.

The CDR3 has 15 amino acids. The germline gives CDR1 SGHTA, CDR2 FQGNSA. The germline V and J ends were trimmed by 2 bases and 1 base, with 8 bases remaining between them. In regard to this clone: Its antigen remains unidentified.

Every isolated RNA sample was fully reverse transcribed, so sequencing captured expressed TCRB transcripts. Profiled with immunoSEQ multiplex PCR; TCRdb holds only in-frame clones, not every one. The sample holds 150,000 or so clones; under 60% are singletons and the top ten take around 0.39%. This rearrangement joins TRBV7-2 to TRBJ2-2; no reliable D call. The sequenced sample was Tregs from blood. The sequence was obtained from a man aged 18 to 30 in good health. The CDR3 DNA reads as TGTGCCAGCAGCTTATCCCCACAGAACACCGGGGAGCTGTTTTTT. Translation gives CASSLSPQNTGELFF.